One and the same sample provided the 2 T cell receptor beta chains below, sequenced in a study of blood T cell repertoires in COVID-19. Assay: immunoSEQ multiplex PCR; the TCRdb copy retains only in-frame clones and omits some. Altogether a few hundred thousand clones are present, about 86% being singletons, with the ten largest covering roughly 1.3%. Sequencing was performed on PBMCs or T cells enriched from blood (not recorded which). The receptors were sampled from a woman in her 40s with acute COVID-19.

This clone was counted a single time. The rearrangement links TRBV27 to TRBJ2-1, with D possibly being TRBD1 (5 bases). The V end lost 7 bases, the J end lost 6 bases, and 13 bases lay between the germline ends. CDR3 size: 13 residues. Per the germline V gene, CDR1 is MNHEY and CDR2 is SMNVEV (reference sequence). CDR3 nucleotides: TGTGCCAGCAACCTTCAGGGTGGCAATGAGCAGTTCTTC. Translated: CASNLQGGNEQFF.

CDR3 loop: CASSISGSTDTQYF. The CDR3 nucleotides are TGTGCCAGTAGTATTAGCGGATCCACAGATACGCAGTATTTT. The genes are TRBV19 and TRBJ2-3, with D perhaps matching TRBD2 (6 bases). CDR1 is LNHDA and CDR2 is SQIVND in the germline V gene (reference sequence). V was trimmed by 3 bases and J by 2 bases, leaving 9 bases between them. The CDR3 extends over 14 amino acids.